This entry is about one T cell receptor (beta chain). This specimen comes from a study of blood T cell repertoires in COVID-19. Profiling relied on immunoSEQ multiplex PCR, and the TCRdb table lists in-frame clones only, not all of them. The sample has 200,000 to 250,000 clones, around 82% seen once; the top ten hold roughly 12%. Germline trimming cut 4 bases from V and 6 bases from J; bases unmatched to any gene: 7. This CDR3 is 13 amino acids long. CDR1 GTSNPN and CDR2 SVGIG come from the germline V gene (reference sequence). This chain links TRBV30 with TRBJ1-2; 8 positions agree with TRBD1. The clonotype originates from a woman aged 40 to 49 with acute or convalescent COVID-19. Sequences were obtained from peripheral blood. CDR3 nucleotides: TGTGCCTGGACCCCGGACAGGGACCATGGCTACACCTTC. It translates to CAWTPDRDHGYTF.